What follows are 18 T cell receptor beta chains derived from one specimen sequenced in a study of blood T cell repertoires in COVID-19. Only in-frame clones appear in the TCRdb table, and some are missing; sequencing was by immunoSEQ multiplex PCR. This sample carries roughly 340,000 clones, around 91% of them seen once, and the ten largest clones take roughly 0.99%. The sample consisted of PBMCs or T cells enriched from blood (not recorded which). The receptor source for this set is a man younger than 35 who had recovered from COVID-19.

V usage is TRBV3-1 (or the pseudogene TRBV3-2) and J usage is TRBJ2-1; TRBD2 matches at 14 bases. V lost 3 bases, J lost 8 bases, and 9 bases stayed unmatched. Germline lookup yields CDR1 LGHDT and CDR2 YNNKEL (reference sequence). This CDR3 is 17 amino acids long. The CDR3 DNA sequence: TGTGCCAGCAGCCAGGCAAGACTAGCGGGAGGGCACGATGAGCAGTTCTTC. Its protein product is CASSQARLAGGHDEQFF.

V is TRBV7-8 and J is TRBJ1-4; D unresolved. CDR1 is SGHVS, CDR2 FQNEAQ, per germline. This CDR3 is built from 15 residues. V was shortened by 3 bases and J by 2 bases, with 10 bases between the two germline ends. CDR3 bases: TGTGCCAGCAGCTTTCGAACAGAGACTAATGAAAAACTGTTTTTT. Translated: CASSFRTETNEKLFF.

The gene calls are TRBV20-1 and TRBJ1-1, with D unclear. The V gene lost 3 bases and the J gene lost 5 bases, with 7 bases spanning the gap. Germline lookup yields CDR1 DFQATT and CDR2 SNEGSKA (reference sequence). This CDR3 has 11 residues. The CDR3 DNA follows: TGCAGTGCTAGTAGCGGGACTGAAGCTTTCTTT. Residues: CSASSGTEAFF.

This clone is a singleton in its sample. The rearrangement joins TRBV2 to TRBJ2-3; 8 positions agree with TRBD2. The CDR3 has 17 amino acids. V lost 6 bases and J lost 3; bases outside the gene matches: 14. Germline CDR1 reads SNHLY; CDR2 reads FYNNEI. The CDR3 sequence: CASRFGPGGRRTDTQYF. CDR3 DNA sequence: TGTGCCAGCAGGTTTGGGCCGGGGGGGCGCAGGACAGATACGCAGTATTTT.

V is TRBV6-9 and J is TRBJ1-2; the match to TRBD1 covers 7 bases. The junction had 15 bases not matched to a gene; V was cut back by 6 bases and J by 5 bases. CDR3 length: 16 residues. Germline V lookup: CDR1 MNHGY, CDR2 SVAAGI. The CDR3, as DNA: TGTGCCAGCAGGGGAAAGTACACAGGGGATGGATATGGCTACACCTTC. Translated: CASRGKYTGDGYGYTF.

The chain recombines TRBV5-5 with TRBJ2-2; D possibly corresponds to TRBD2 (6 bases). Germline V lookup: CDR1 SGHKS, CDR2 YYEKEE (reference sequence). Between the trimmed V and J ends, which lost 0 bases and 6 bases, there was a span of 9 bases. The CDR3 totals 14 residues. The CDR3, as DNA: TGTGCCAGCAGCTTGGTTCCGGGAGCCGGGGAGCTGTTTTTT. Encoded protein: CASSLVPGAGELFF.

The chain has TRBV4-3 and TRBJ2-1; 8 bases fit TRBD1. The CDR3 has 15 residues. Germline loops: CDR1 LGHNA, CDR2 YSLEER. The trim removed 3 bases at V and 0 bases at J, leaving 1 base unmatched. The chain's CDR3 is CASSQDRDSYNEQFF. The CDR3 region has the DNA TGCGCCAGCAGCCAGGACAGGGACTCCTACAATGAGCAGTTCTTC.

The V gene is TRBV28, the J gene TRBJ2-1, with 9 nucleotides matching TRBD2. This CDR3 contains 13 residues. Trimming took 7 bases from V and 3 from J; bases not matched to a gene: 1. Germline V gives CDR1 MDHEN, CDR2 SYDVKM. CDR3 in DNA: TGTGCCAGCAATAGCGGGGGCTACAATGAGCAGTTCTTC. Translating gives CASNSGGYNEQFF.

The CDR3 here is CASSKNRGLGVTEAFF. The CDR3 coding sequence is TGTGCCAGTAGTAAGAACAGGGGGCTGGGGGTCACTGAAGCTTTCTTT. V usage is TRBV19 and J usage is TRBJ1-1; 9 nucleotides line up with TRBD1. CDR3 length: 16 residues. The V gene end was trimmed by 4 bases and the J gene end by 4 bases; junction bases not matched to a gene: 10. Germline V CDR1 and CDR2: LNHDA, SQIVND (reference sequence).

The chain employs TRBV27 and TRBJ2-3; TRBD1 agrees at 7 bases. V lost 4 bases and J lost 3; bases outside the gene matches: 7. The CDR3 consists of 15 residues. Per germline, CDR1 MNHEY and CDR2 SMNVEV (reference sequence). CDR3 loop: CASSSTGPGTDTQYF. The CDR3 DNA reads TGTGCCAGCAGTTCGACAGGGCCGGGTACAGATACGCAGTATTTT.

The CDR3 protein is CASRGARTGLTDTQYF. In DNA form, the CDR3 reads TGCGCCAGCCGAGGGGCCCGGACAGGCCTCACAGATACGCAGTATTTT. The V gene is TRBV5-1, the J gene TRBJ2-3, with 7 bases that match TRBD1. V lost 7 bases, J lost 2 bases, and 13 bases stayed unmatched. The CDR3 is 16 residues long. Germline V lookup: CDR1 SGHRS, CDR2 YFSETQ. Full variable domain (outside the CDR3, taken from reference TRBV5-1 and TRBJ2-3): KAGVTQTPRYLIKTRGQQVTLSCSPISGHRSVSWYQQTPGQGLQFLFEYFSETQRNKGNFPGRFSGRQFSNSRSEMNVSTLELGDSALYLCASRGARTGLTDTQYFGPGTRLTVL.

The chain carries TRBV2 and TRBJ2-2; D not certain. There are 15 residues in the CDR3. Trimming cost V 4 bases and J 0 bases, with 9 bases left between them. Germline CDR1 and CDR2: SNHLY and FYNNEI. As DNA, the CDR3 is TGTGCCAGCAGTGTGCGAATTTCGAACACCGGGGAGCTGTTTTTT. Residues: CASSVRISNTGELFF.

The V and J genes are TRBV7-3 and TRBJ2-2; the match to TRBD2 covers 11 bases. CDR1 and CDR2 (germline): SGHTA, FQGTGA. The V gene end was trimmed by 2 bases and the J gene end by 4 bases; junction bases not matched to a gene: 9. This CDR3 has 18 residues. The CDR3 here is CASSLGLAGGRSTGELFF. The CDR3 nucleotides read TGTGCCAGCAGCTTAGGCCTAGCGGGGGGCCGAAGCACCGGGGAGCTGTTTTTT.

The chain recombines TRBV5-8 with TRBJ2-7, with 9 bases fitting TRBD1. Germline values: CDR1 SGHTS, CDR2 YDEGEE. V trimming: 5 bases; J trimming: 2 bases; junction bases outside the gene matches: 17. This CDR3 region has 18 residues. The CDR3 DNA reads TGTGCCAGCAGTGTTAGAGTCAAAAGGACAGGGGAACCCTACGAGCAGTACTTC. Residues: CASSVRVKRTGEPYEQYF.

Details on this clone: This CDR3 is also generated by other DNA sequences in the sample. The chain employs TRBV9 and TRBJ2-2; possible D gene TRBD1, 5 bases. This CDR3 is built from 14 residues. V was pared by 0 bases and J by 5 bases, with 8 bases between. Germline lookup yields CDR1 SGDLS and CDR2 YYNGEE. The CDR3 sequence: CASSVEGDTGELFF. As DNA, the CDR3 is TGTGCCAGCAGCGTAGAAGGGGATACCGGGGAGCTGTTTTTT.

The rearrangement uses TRBV11-2 and TRBJ2-3; TRBD2 matches 11 bases. This CDR3 contains 15 residues. Unmatched junction bases numbered 6, after V lost 6 bases and J lost 4 bases. Germline CDR1 SGHAT, CDR2 FQNNGV. The CDR3 loop reads CASRFPGLAADTQYF. In nucleotides, the CDR3 is TGTGCCAGCAGGTTTCCGGGACTAGCGGCAGATACGCAGTATTTT.

This clone was found once. The rearrangement links TRBV5-6 to TRBJ1-1, with 10 bases lining up with TRBD1. Germline-derived CDR1 and CDR2 are SGHDT and YYEEEE. The CDR3 is 15 residues long. Losses at the gene ends were 5 bases for V and 1 base for J; bases not matched to a gene: 5. The CDR3 nucleotides are TGTGCCAGCAGGGGGACAGGGGCTACGAACACTGAAGCTTTCTTT. The encoded protein is CASRGTGATNTEAFF.

V usage is TRBV2 and J usage is TRBJ1-1; TRBD1 matches at 7 bases. The CDR3 sequence is 14 residues long. Germline V gives CDR1 SNHLY, CDR2 FYNNEI. Trimming cost V 6 bases and J 6 bases; bases outside gene matches: 10. CDR3 residues: CASRGTQGLAEAFF. CDR3 in DNA: TGTGCCAGCAGGGGGACACAGGGGTTGGCTGAAGCTTTCTTT.